These 6 T cell receptor beta chains came from one sample sequenced in a study of T cell repertoires in cytomegalovirus infection. TCRdb called the reads again in MiXCR, with one record for every CDR3 protein. This sample has about 360,000 distinct CDR3 sequences, with around 18% found just once. The sample comprised PBMCs. These receptors came from a human donor in good health (CMV status not recorded). Some clones in this sample may be carry-over from other donors' samples.

In regard to this clonotype: It may be a read error: a sequence one base away is much more abundant. The chain joins TRBV7-2 to TRBJ1-6; TRBD1 might be the D (5 bases). Germline-derived CDR1 and CDR2 are SGHTA and FQGNSA. The CDR3 extends over 17 amino acids. The CDR3 nucleotides are TGTGCCAGCAGATTAGAGGCCCGGGCGGGGACTCGGTCACCCCTCCACTTT. This sequence encodes CASRLEARAGTRSPLHF.

This clonotype was observed a few times. This rearrangement joins TRBV28 to TRBJ1-2, with no clear D. V was clipped by 3 bases and J by 7 bases, with 9 bases between them. Germline CDR1 MDHEN, CDR2 SYDVKM. The CDR3 covers 12 residues. CDR3 residues: CASSLRWAGYTF. CDR3 sequence (DNA): TGTGCCAGCAGTTTGAGATGGGCTGGCTACACCTTC.

This chain links TRBV19 with TRBJ2-1; D gene unclear. The CDR3 totals 12 residues. The germline CDR1 and CDR2 sequences are LNHDA and SQIVND (reference sequence). Trimming pared 1 base from V and 10 bases from J, leaving 8 bases between. The CDR3 here is CASSIVRQEQFF. For the CDR3, the DNA is TGTGCCAGTAGTATAGTCCGACAAGAGCAGTTCTTC.

A note on this clonotype: A much larger clone sits a single nucleotide away, making a read error possible. The CDR3 does not end in the conserved phenylalanine or tryptophan, so this is likely a read error. This chain connects TRBV18 to TRBJ2-4; 9 bases are a match to TRBD2. Germline assignment: CDR1 KGHSH and CDR2 LQKENI. CDR3 length: 15 amino acids. V shed 3 bases and J 3 bases; nucleotides not matched to a gene: 3. CDR3 sequence reads: CASSPELAGKNIQYL. The CDR3 DNA follows: TGTGCCAGCTCACCGGAACTAGCGGGCAAAAACATTCAGTACCTC.

The V call is TRBV27, the J call TRBJ2-2; no definite D call. This CDR3 region has 14 residues. V lost 7 bases to trimming and J lost 4 bases, with 13 bases between them. Germline V gene data show CDR1 as MNHEY and CDR2 as SMNVEV (reference sequence). CDR3: CASKWGAFTGELFF. CDR3 bases: TGTGCCAGCAAATGGGGTGCGTTCACCGGGGAGCTGTTTTTT.

This clonotype has at least ten counts. The gene calls are TRBV12-3 or TRBV12-4 and TRBJ1-1; D possibly corresponds to TRBD1 (6 bases). V lost 6 bases and J lost 1, with 12 bases in between. CDR3 length: 14 amino acids. CDR3 in DNA: TGTGCCAGCAGCACGGGGGCGGGGAACACTGAAGCTTTCTTT. Protein product: CASSTGAGNTEAFF.